Listed below are T cell receptor beta chains from one sample, sequenced in a study of blood T cell repertoires in COVID-19. This table comes from immunoSEQ multiplex PCR, and its TCRdb copy is limited to in-frame clones, with some not included. The sample has about 200,000 clones; around four fifths are singletons. The sequenced sample was peripheral blood. These receptors were obtained from a woman between 65 and 79 years old with COVID-19, enrolled during active disease. CDR3s include the opening cysteine and the closing phenylalanine or tryptophan. A D gene is named only where the DNA matches it firmly. The size field is filled for only some rows; it gives once, few, many or a size class.

>TRBV5-6|TRBJ1-6|15|.|.
TGTGCCAGCAGCTTCGGACAAACCAAGGGTTCACCCCTCCACTTT
CASSFGQTKGSPLHF
>TRBV18|TRBJ1-4|16|.|few
TGTGCCAGCTCACCTACTATAACAGGGTACGATGAAAAACTGTTTTTT
CASSPTITGYDEKLFF
>TRBV10-3|TRBJ1-2|13|TRBD1|.
TGTGCCATCAACAGGGGGCAGGACTATGGCTACACCTTC
CAINRGQDYGYTF
>TRBV10-3|TRBJ1-3|14|.|.
TGTGCCATCAGTGACGTTGGGACTCTCAACACCATATATTTT
CAISDVGTLNTIYF
>TRBV29-1|TRBJ2-1|12|TRBD1|.
TGCAGCTCCGGACAGGGGTACAATGAGCAGTTCTTC
CSSGQGYNEQFF
>TRBV30|TRBJ1-2|14|.|.
TGTGCCTGGAGTGTAAAGTGGCAGGGCGATGGCTACACCTTC
CAWSVKWQGDGYTF
>TRBV29-1|TRBJ1-1|13|.|.
TGCAGCGCTACGGTACGTCGGAACACTGAAGCTTTCTTT
CSATVRRNTEAFF
>TRBV2|TRBJ2-5|13|.|.
TGTGCCAGCAGTGGCCAGGGGACGGAGACCCAGTACTTC
CASSGQGTETQYF
>TRBV28|TRBJ1-2|16|TRBD1|.
TGTGCCAGCCAAGTTGAGAAAGCCAGGGGGCCCTATGGCTACACCTTC
CASQVEKARGPYGYTF
>TRBV7-2|TRBJ1-1|13|.|once
TGTGCCAGCAGCTTATCATGGAACACTGAAGCTTTCTTT
CASSLSWNTEAFF
>TRBV18|TRBJ1-1|14|.|.
TGTGCCAGCTCACCGGGACTTTCGAACACTGAAGCTTTCTTT
CASSPGLSNTEAFF
>TRBV5-4|TRBJ2-4|15|TRBD2|.
TGTGCCAGCAGCCCGCGGGGAGGGGATAAAAACATTCAGTACTTC
CASSPRGGDKNIQYF
>TRBV27|TRBJ1-6|18|TRBD1|once
TGTGCCAGCAGACACATCCGGACAGGGGGAAATGATAATTCACCCCTCCACTTT
CASRHIRTGGNDNSPLHF
>TRBV2|TRBJ1-5|14|TRBD1|few
TGTGCCAGCAACAGGGGAATGGGCAATCAGCCCCAGCATTTT
CASNRGMGNQPQHF
>TRBV18|TRBJ2-7|14|.|few
TGTGCCAGCTCACCGTCGCTCTCAGACTACGAGCAGTACTTC
CASSPSLSDYEQYF
>TRBV27|TRBJ1-1|13|.|.
TGTGCCAGCAGTTTGGGTGACTGGGCTGAAGCTTTCTTT
CASSLGDWAEAFF
>TRBV7-8|TRBJ2-1|15|TRBD2|once
TGTGCCAGCAGCCTGCCGACTAGCGCGAGGGGTGAGCAGTTCTTC
CASSLPTSARGEQFF
>TRBV5-4|TRBJ1-1|17|.|few
TGTGCCAGCAGCTTGGGGCTGACAGTGGGAAGAGGCACTGAAGCTTTCTTT
CASSLGLTVGRGTEAFF
>TRBV18|TRBJ1-4|15|TRBD1|.
TGTGCCAGCTCACCACGAGGGACAGGGGGTGAAAAACTGTTTTTT
CASSPRGTGGEKLFF
>TRBV12-3/TRBV12-4|TRBJ2-7|13|.|.
TGTGCCAGCAGTTTAGGACAGGTAGTCGAGCAGTACTTC
CASSLGQVVEQYF
>TRBV7-9|TRBJ2-5|14|.|.
TGTGCCAGCAGCTTTCTCCACGGGCAAGAGACCCAGTACTTC
CASSFLHGQETQYF
>TRBV30|TRBJ1-2|14|.|.
TGTGCCTGGATTCTTAGGTCAGGGATTTATGGCTACACCTTC
CAWILRSGIYGYTF
>TRBV18|TRBJ1-6|20|.|.
TGTGCCAGCTCACCACCGAGAGGCCCCTTGGGGGGGCTCGGTAATTCACCCCTCCACTTT
CASSPPRGPLGGLGNSPLHF
>TRBV3-1/TRBV3-2|TRBJ1-3|16|TRBD1|.
TGTGCCAGCAGCCCGGAGACAGGGAGTTCTGGAAACACCATATATTTT
CASSPETGSSGNTIYF
>TRBV19|TRBJ2-2|14|.|.
TGTGCCAGTAGTGCCCTAGCGAACACCGGGGAGCTGTTTTTT
CASSALANTGELFF